A selection of T cell receptor beta chains follows, all from one sample in a study of PD-L1 blockade in urothelial cancer. Using immunoSEQ multiplex PCR, the repertoire was profiled, and TCRdb retains in-frame clones only, with some absent. The data show some 71,000 clones, about 88% seen once. Sample: PBMCs, taken around atezolizumab (anti-PD-L1) treatment. Receptors originate from a man aged 55 to 70 with urothelial cancer. Both conserved end residues are part of each CDR3. Fields, in order: V gene, clone size, J gene, D gene, CDR3 DNA, CDR3 protein. The D gene is left open where the match is weak. The size field is filled for only some rows; it gives once, few, many or a size class.

V gene: TRBV28
clone size: .
J gene: TRBJ1-5
D gene: .
CDR3 DNA: TGTGCCAGCAGCCCCCCCAGGACAAGTAGCAATCAGCCCCAGCATTTT
CDR3 protein: CASSPPRTSSNQPQHF

V gene: TRBV5-8
clone size: .
J gene: TRBJ2-1
D gene: TRBD1
CDR3 DNA: TGTGCCACCCGGACAGGGAACCCCTACAATGAGCAGTTCTTC
CDR3 protein: CATRTGNPYNEQFF

V gene: TRBV4-1
clone size: once
J gene: TRBJ1-2
D gene: .
CDR3 DNA: TGCGCCAGCAGCCAAGGGGCAGGGCTTGACTATGGCTACACCTTC
CDR3 protein: CASSQGAGLDYGYTF

V gene: TRBV5-6
clone size: .
J gene: TRBJ1-2
D gene: .
CDR3 DNA: TGTGCCAGCAGCTTTCGAGGAAATGGCTACACCTTC
CDR3 protein: CASSFRGNGYTF

V gene: TRBV2
clone size: .
J gene: TRBJ2-3
D gene: .
CDR3 DNA: TGTGCCAGCAGTGAAGCCTCCCCAGATACGCAGTATTTT
CDR3 protein: CASSEASPDTQYF

V gene: TRBV5-1
clone size: .
J gene: TRBJ1-1
D gene: .
CDR3 DNA: TGCGCCAGCAGCTTGTCCGGGGGGGGCACTGAAGCTTTCTTT
CDR3 protein: CASSLSGGGTEAFF

V gene: TRBV15
clone size: .
J gene: TRBJ2-2
D gene: .
CDR3 DNA: TGTGCCACTCAAAACAGGGATTATGCCGGGGAGCTGTTTTTT
CDR3 protein: CATQNRDYAGELFF

V gene: TRBV19
clone size: .
J gene: TRBJ2-5
D gene: TRBD1
CDR3 DNA: TGTGCCAGTAGTATAGCTTCTTTCGGAGACAGGGGAAGAGACCAGTACTTC
CDR3 protein: CASSIASFGDRGRDQYF

V gene: TRBV6-6
clone size: .
J gene: TRBJ2-2
D gene: .
CDR3 DNA: TGTGCCAGCAGGAGGGACATACTGTCCACCGGGGAGCTGTTTTTT
CDR3 protein: CASRRDILSTGELFF

V gene: TRBV5-1
clone size: once
J gene: TRBJ2-3
D gene: TRBD2
CDR3 DNA: TGCGCCAGCAGCTTGGCCCCAGCGGGGAGCACAGATACGCAGTATTTT
CDR3 protein: CASSLAPAGSTDTQYF

V gene: TRBV2
clone size: few
J gene: TRBJ2-1
D gene: TRBD2
CDR3 DNA: TGTGCCAGCAGTTCCGCGGGAGTGAGTGAGCAGTTCTTC
CDR3 protein: CASSSAGVSEQFF

V gene: TRBV6-6
clone size: .
J gene: TRBJ2-2
D gene: TRBD1
CDR3 DNA: TGTGCCAGCAATAGACAGGGGGCGGGGACCGGGGAGCTGTTTTTT
CDR3 protein: CASNRQGAGTGELFF

V gene: TRBV18
clone size: .
J gene: TRBJ2-3
D gene: .
CDR3 DNA: TGTGCCAGCTCTTTTAGCAGCTCCACAGATACGCAGTATTTT
CDR3 protein: CASSFSSSTDTQYF

V gene: TRBV7-6
clone size: .
J gene: TRBJ2-1
D gene: TRBD2
CDR3 DNA: TGTGCCAGCAGCTTAGCGACTAGCGGGATCTACAATGAGCAGTTCTTC
CDR3 protein: CASSLATSGIYNEQFF

V gene: TRBV30
clone size: .
J gene: TRBJ1-2
D gene: .
CDR3 DNA: TGTGCCTGGTCACAAGGGGGAGATGGCTACACCTTC
CDR3 protein: CAWSQGGDGYTF

V gene: TRBV6-1
clone size: .
J gene: TRBJ2-3
D gene: .
CDR3 DNA: TGTGCCAGCAGTGAAACGGTTTCGGGAGATACGCAGTATTTT
CDR3 protein: CASSETVSGDTQYF

V gene: TRBV29-1
clone size: .
J gene: TRBJ2-1
D gene: TRBD1
CDR3 DNA: TGCAGCGTCGCACAGGGGTTGGGTGAGCAGTTCTTC
CDR3 protein: CSVAQGLGEQFF

V gene: TRBV4-2
clone size: .
J gene: TRBJ2-5
D gene: .
CDR3 DNA: TGTGCCAGCAGCCAAGATCGGGGGGCTCCGTTGGAGACCCAGTACTTC
CDR3 protein: CASSQDRGAPLETQYF

V gene: TRBV28
clone size: .
J gene: TRBJ2-1
D gene: TRBD2
CDR3 DNA: TGTGCCAGCTTGACTTGGAGCGGGAGAGGGAGAAGGCAGTTCTTC
CDR3 protein: CASLTWSGRGRRQFF

V gene: TRBV27
clone size: .
J gene: TRBJ2-1
D gene: TRBD2
CDR3 DNA: TGTGCCAGCAGTTTATTTCCGGGAGGAAATGAGCAGTTCTTC
CDR3 protein: CASSLFPGGNEQFF

V gene: TRBV29-1
clone size: .
J gene: TRBJ2-1
D gene: TRBD2
CDR3 DNA: TGCAGCGTGGATCTTATAGCGGGAGCGACCTACAATGAGCAGTTCTTC
CDR3 protein: CSVDLIAGATYNEQFF

V gene: TRBV18
clone size: few
J gene: TRBJ2-7
D gene: .
CDR3 DNA: TGTGCCAGCTCACCACCATCTAACGAGCAGTACTTC
CDR3 protein: CASSPPSNEQYF

V gene: TRBV4-3
clone size: .
J gene: TRBJ2-6
D gene: .
CDR3 DNA: TGCGCCAGCAGCCAATCTCGGGACACCTCTGGGGCCAACGTCCTGACTTTC
CDR3 protein: CASSQSRDTSGANVLTF

V gene: TRBV7-9
clone size: .
J gene: TRBJ1-3
D gene: .
CDR3 DNA: TGTGCCAGCAGCCGAGAAGGGGCTTCTGGAAACACCATATATTTT
CDR3 protein: CASSREGASGNTIYF

V gene: TRBV7-9
clone size: .
J gene: TRBJ2-6
D gene: TRBD1
CDR3 DNA: TGTGCCAGCAGCTTTACAGGGGACGGGGCCAACGTCCTGACTTTC
CDR3 protein: CASSFTGDGANVLTF

V gene: TRBV27
clone size: .
J gene: TRBJ2-7
D gene: .
CDR3 DNA: TGTGCCAGCAGTTTACATATCTTCGGGGGCGAGCAGTACTTC
CDR3 protein: CASSLHIFGGEQYF